The T cell receptor beta chain described here comes from a study of PD-L1 blockade in urothelial cancer. Study-wide background: Patients commenced atezolizumab in 2014, and it was given at 1,200 mg intravenously every 3 weeks. About 85% of the 29 patients were men whose urothelial cancer was bladder-origin. At 3 weeks (second dose) and 6 weeks after starting treatment, blood was analyzed. Reported median T cell count for blood samples was around 140,000.

Noted time point: pretreatment peripheral blood. Clones were sequenced by immunoSEQ multiplex PCR, and TCRdb holds only the in-frame ones, with some missing. Found here are about 39,000 clones, roughly nine tenths of them singletons; the top ten hold about 11%. CDR1 MGHDK and CDR2 SYGVNS come from the germline V gene. The CDR3 spans 15 residues. The V end lost 2 bases, the J end lost 5 bases, and 12 bases lay between the germline ends. The V and J genes are TRBV25-1 and TRBJ2-2; D may be TRBD2 (6 bases). Sequenced here: PBMCs, sampled around atezolizumab (anti-PD-L1) treatment. The clonotype was recovered from a woman aged 55-75 years with urothelial cancer. The CDR3 region is CASSEGRRATGELFF. CDR3 bases: TGTGCCAGCAGTGAAGGGAGGCGGGCGACCGGGGAGCTGTTTTTT.